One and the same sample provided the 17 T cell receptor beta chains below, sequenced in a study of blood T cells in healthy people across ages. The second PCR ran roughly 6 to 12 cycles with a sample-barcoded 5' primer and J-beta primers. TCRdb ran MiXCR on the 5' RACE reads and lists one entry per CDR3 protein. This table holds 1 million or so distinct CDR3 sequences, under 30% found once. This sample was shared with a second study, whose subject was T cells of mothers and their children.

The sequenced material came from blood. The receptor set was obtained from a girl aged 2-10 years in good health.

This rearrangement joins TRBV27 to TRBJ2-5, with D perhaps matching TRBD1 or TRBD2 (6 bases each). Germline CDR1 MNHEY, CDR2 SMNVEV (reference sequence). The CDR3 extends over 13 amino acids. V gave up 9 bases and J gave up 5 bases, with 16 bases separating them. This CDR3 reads CASMGGLGETQYF. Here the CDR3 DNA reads TGTGCCAGTATGGGGGGCCTGGGGGAGACCCAGTACTTC.

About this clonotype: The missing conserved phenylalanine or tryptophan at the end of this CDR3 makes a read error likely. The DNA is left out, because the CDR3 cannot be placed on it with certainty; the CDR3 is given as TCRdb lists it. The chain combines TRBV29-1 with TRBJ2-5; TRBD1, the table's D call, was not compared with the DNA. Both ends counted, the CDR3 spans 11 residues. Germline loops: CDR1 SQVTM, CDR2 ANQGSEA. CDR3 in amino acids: CSVEAQGNPLI.

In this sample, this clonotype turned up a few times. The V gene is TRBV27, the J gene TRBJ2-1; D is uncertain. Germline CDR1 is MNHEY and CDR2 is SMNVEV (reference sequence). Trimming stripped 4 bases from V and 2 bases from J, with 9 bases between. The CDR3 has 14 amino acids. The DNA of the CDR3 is TGTGCCAGCAGTTCGCTAACTACCTACAATGAGCAGTTCTTC. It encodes CASSSLTTYNEQFF.

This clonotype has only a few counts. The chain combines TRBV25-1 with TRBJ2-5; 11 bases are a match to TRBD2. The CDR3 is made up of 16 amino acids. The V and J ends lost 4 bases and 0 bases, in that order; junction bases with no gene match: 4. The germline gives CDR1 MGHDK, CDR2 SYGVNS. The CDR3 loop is CASSVLAGDDQETQYF. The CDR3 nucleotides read TGTGCCAGCAGTGTACTAGCGGGGGACGACCAAGAGACCCAGTACTTC.

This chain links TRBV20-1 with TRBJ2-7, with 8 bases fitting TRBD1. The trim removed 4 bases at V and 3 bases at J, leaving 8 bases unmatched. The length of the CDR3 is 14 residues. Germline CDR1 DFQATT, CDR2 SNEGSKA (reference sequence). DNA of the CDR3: TGCAGTGCTACGACAGGGGAAATCCTCTACGAGCAGTACTTC. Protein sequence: CSATTGEILYEQYF.

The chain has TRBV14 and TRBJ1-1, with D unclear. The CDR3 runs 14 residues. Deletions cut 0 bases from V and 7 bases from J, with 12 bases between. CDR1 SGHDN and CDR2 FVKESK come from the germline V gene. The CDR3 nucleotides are TGTGCCAGCAGCCAAGAATGGCGGCCCGGTGAAGCTTTCTTT. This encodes CASSQEWRPGEAFF.

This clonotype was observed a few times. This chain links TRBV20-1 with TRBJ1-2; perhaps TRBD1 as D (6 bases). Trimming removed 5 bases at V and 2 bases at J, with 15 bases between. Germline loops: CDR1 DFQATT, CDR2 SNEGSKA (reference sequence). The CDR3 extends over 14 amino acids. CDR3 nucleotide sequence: TGCAGTGCTGGCCAATCCCAGGGGAACTATGGCTACACCTTC. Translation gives CSAGQSQGNYGYTF.

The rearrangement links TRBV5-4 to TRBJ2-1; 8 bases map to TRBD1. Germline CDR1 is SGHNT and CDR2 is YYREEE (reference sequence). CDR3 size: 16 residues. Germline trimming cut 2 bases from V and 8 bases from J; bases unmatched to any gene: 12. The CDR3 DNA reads TGTGCCAGCAGCTTCCGGGTAAGCGACAGGGGCGATGAGCAGTTCTTC. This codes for CASSFRVSDRGDEQFF.

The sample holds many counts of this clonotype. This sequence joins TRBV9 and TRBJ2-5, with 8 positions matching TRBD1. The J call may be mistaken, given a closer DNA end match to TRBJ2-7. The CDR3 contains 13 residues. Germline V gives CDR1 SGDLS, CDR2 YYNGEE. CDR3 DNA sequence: TGTGCCAGCAGCGTAGGGACAGGGTCCGAGCAGTACTTC. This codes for CASSVGTGSEQYF.

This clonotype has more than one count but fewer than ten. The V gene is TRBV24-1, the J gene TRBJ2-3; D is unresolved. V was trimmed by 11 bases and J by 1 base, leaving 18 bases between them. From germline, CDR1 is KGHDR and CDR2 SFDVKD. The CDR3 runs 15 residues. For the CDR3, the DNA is TGTGCCATCGAAGACTCGACAACCCGCACAGATACGCAGTATTTT. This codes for CAIEDSTTRTDTQYF.

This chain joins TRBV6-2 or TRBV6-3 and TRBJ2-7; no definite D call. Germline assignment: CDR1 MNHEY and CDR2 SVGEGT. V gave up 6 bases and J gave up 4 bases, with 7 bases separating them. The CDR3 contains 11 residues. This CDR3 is CASREMYEQYF. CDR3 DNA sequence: TGTGCCAGCAGGGAAATGTACGAGCAGTACTTC.

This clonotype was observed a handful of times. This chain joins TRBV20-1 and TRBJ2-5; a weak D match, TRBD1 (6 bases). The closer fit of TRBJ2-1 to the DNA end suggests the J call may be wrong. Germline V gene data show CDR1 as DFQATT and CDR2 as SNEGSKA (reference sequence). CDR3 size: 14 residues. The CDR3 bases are TGCAGTGCTATGGCAGGGGTGAAGTTCAATGAGCAGTTCTTC. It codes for CSAMAGVKFNEQFF.

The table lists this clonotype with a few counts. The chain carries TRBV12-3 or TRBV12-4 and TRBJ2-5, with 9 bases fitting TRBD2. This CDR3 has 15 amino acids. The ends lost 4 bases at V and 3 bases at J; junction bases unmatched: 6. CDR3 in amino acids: CASSSWTSVKETQYF. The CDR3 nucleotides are TGTGCCAGCAGTTCTTGGACTAGCGTTAAAGAGACCCAGTACTTC.

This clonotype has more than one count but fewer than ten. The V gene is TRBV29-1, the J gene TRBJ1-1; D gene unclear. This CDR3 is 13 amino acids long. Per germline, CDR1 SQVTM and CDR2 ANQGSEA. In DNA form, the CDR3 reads TGCGGCGCTGATTTCGAGGGGAACACTGAAGCTTTCTTT. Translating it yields CGADFEGNTEAFF.

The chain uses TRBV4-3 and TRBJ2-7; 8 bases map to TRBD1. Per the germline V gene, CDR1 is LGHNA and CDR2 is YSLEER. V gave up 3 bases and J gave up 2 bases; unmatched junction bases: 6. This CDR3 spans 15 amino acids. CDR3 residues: CASSQSRDRTYEQYF. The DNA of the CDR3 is TGCGCCAGCAGCCAGAGCCGGGACAGGACCTACGAGCAGTACTTC.

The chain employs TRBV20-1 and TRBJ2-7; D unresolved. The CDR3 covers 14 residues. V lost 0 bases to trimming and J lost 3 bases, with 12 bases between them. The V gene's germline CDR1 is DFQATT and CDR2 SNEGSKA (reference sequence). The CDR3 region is CSARDQDLSYEQYF. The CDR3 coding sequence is TGCAGTGCTAGAGATCAAGATTTGAGCTACGAGCAGTACTTC.

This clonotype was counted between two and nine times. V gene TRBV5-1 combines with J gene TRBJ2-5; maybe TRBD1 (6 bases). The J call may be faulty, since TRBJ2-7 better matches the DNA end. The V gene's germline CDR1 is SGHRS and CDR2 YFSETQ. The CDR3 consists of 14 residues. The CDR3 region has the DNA TGCGCCAGCAGCCCGAACGGGACACCGAACGAGCAGTACTTC. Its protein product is CASSPNGTPNEQYF.